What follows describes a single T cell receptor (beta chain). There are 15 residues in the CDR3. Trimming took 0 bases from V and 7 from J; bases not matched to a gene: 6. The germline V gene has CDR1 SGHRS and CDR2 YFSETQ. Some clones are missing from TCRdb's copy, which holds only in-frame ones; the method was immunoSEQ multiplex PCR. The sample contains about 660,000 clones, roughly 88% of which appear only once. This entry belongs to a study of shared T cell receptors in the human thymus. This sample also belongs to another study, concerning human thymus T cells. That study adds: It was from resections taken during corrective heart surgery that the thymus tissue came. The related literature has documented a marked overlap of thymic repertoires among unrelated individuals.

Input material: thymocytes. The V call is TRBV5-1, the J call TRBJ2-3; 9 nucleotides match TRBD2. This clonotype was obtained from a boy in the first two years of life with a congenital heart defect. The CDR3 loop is CASSLDGSGRNTQYF. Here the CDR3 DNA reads TGCGCCAGCAGCTTGGACGGTAGCGGGAGAAATACGCAGTATTTT. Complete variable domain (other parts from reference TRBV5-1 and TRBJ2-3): KAGVTQTPRYLIKTRGQQVTLSCSPISGHRSVSWYQQTPGQGLQFLFEYFSETQRNKGNFPGRFSGRQFSNSRSEMNVSTLELGDSALYLCASSLDGSGRNTQYFGPGTRLTVL.